This T cell receptor beta chain was identified in a study of cytomegalovirus exposure and HLA in healthy donors. As concerns this clone: Its antigen is undetermined.

The CDR3 sequence is 14 residues long. V gave up 5 bases and J gave up 2 bases, with 10 bases separating them. The germline V gene has CDR1 SNHLY and CDR2 FYNNEI. 60 Vbeta and 13 Jbeta primers were used in PCR. In the original workflow: Later analysis identified roughly 84 million unique TCR beta chains, 10 million to 12 million shared. Here immunoSEQ multiplex PCR was the method, and the copy in TCRdb shows in-frame clones only, minus some. D and trimming were read from the DNA, whereas the V and J calls and clone size are those reported in that table. This table has 150,000 or so clones, approximately 84% appearing once. General study findings and limits: The study listed roughly 150 cytomegalovirus-associated TCR beta chains. CMV serostatus stood as the only immune exposure information on hand. Specificity of a few CMV-associated chains for CMV antigens was verified in vitro.

The genes are TRBV2 and TRBJ1-5, with D hard to call. Source material: PBMCs. This clonotype was obtained from a woman aged 18-29 years in good health and CMV-seronegative. Here the CDR3 DNA reads TGTGCCAGCAGTCGGGTTTGGGGCAATCAGCCCCAGCATTTT. Protein sequence: CASSRVWGNQPQHF.